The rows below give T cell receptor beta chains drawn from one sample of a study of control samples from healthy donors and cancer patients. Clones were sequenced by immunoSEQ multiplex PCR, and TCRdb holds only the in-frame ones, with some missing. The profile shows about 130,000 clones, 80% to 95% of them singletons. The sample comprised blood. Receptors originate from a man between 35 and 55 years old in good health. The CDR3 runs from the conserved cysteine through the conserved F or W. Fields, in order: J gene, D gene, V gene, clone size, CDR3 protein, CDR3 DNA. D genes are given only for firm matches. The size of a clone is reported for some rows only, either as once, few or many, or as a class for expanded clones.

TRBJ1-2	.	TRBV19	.	CASSIGGGANYGYTF	TGTGCCAGTAGTATAGGTGGCGGAGCTAACTATGGCTACACCTTC
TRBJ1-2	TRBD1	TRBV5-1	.	CASSPDRDSGYTF	TGCGCCAGCAGCCCCGACAGGGACTCTGGCTACACCTTC
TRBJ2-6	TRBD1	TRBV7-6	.	CASSQTGKSSGANVLTF	TGTGCCAGCAGCCAGACAGGGAAGAGCTCTGGGGCCAACGTCCTGACTTTC
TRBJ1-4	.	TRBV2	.	CASATGYGNEKLFF	TGTGCCAGCGCCACAGGGTATGGTAATGAAAAACTGTTTTTT
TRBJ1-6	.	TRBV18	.	CASSPIPDENSPLHF	TGTGCCAGCTCACCGATCCCGGATGAGAATTCACCCCTCCACTTT
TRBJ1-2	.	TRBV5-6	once	CASSPMIAFTSNYGYTF	TGTGCCAGCAGCCCTATGATAGCCTTCACCTCTAACTATGGCTACACCTTC
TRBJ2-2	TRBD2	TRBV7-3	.	CASSLTRGGPGELFF	TGTGCCAGCAGCTTAACGCGCGGGGGGCCCGGGGAGCTGTTTTTT
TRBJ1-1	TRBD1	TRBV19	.	CASSVSSGTAEAFF	TGTGCCAGTAGTGTGTCATCGGGGACAGCTGAAGCTTTCTTT
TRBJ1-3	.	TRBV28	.	CASSLFGRSGNTIYF	TGTGCCAGCAGTCTTTTTGGGAGATCTGGAAACACCATATATTTT
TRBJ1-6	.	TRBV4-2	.	CASSQELRKVPLHF	TGTGCCAGCAGCCAAGAATTACGGAAGGTACCCCTCCACTTT
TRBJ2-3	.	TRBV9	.	CASSAADTQYF	TGTGCCAGCAGCGCGGCGGATACGCAGTATTTT
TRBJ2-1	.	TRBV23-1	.	CASSQEGQDTSYNEQFF	TGCGCCAGCAGTCAAGAAGGGCAGGACACCAGTTACAATGAGCAGTTCTTC
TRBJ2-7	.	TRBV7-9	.	CASSSLGRTRDEQYF	TGTGCCAGCAGCTCCCTGGGGCGGACACGCGACGAGCAGTACTTC
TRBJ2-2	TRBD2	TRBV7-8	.	CASSLILARNTGELFF	TGTGCCAGCAGCTTAATACTAGCGAGGAACACCGGGGAGCTGTTTTTT
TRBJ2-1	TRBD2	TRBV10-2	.	CASSPFGGGALLHEQFF	TGCGCCAGCAGCCCGTTCGGCGGGGGGGCACTCTTACATGAGCAGTTCTTC
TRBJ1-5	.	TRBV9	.	CASSVEGLRDQPQHF	TGTGCCAGCAGCGTAGAGGGTTTGAGGGATCAGCCCCAGCATTTT
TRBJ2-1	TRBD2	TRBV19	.	CASSPTFALAGGYNEQFF	TGTGCCAGTAGTCCAACCTTTGCACTAGCGGGGGGATACAATGAGCAGTTCTTC
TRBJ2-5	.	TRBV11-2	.	CASSLFSGPQETQYF	TGTGCCAGCAGCTTATTCAGCGGGCCCCAAGAGACCCAGTACTTC
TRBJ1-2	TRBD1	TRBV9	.	CASSSRTGVNYGYTF	TGTGCCAGCAGCTCCAGGACAGGAGTTAACTATGGCTACACCTTC
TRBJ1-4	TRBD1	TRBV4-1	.	CASSQGTGGADEKLFF	TGCGCCAGCAGCCAGGGGACAGGGGGCGCAGATGAAAAACTGTTTTTT
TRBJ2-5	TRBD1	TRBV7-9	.	CASSGTGGETQYF	TGTGCCAGCAGCGGGACAGGGGGAGAGACCCAGTACTTC
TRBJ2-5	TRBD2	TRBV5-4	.	CASSYGAGPQETQYF	TGTGCCAGCAGCTATGGAGCGGGGCCGCAAGAGACCCAGTACTTC
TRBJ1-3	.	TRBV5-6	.	CASSFRTGTPFRGNTIYF	TGTGCCAGCAGCTTCCGGACCGGGACCCCCTTTCGCGGAAACACCATATATTTT
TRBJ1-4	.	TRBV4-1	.	CASCVIGLANEKLFF	TGCGCCAGCTGTGTGATAGGGCTTGCTAATGAAAAACTGTTTTTT
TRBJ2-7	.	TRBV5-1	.	CASSAGDSAYEQYF	TGCGCCAGCAGCGCAGGGGACTCGGCCTACGAGCAGTACTTC
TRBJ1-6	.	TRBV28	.	CASMAGIYNSPLHF	TGTGCCAGCATGGCGGGGATCTATAATTCACCCCTCCACTTT
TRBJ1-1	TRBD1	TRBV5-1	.	CASSLETGLITEAFF	TGCGCCAGCAGCTTGGAGACAGGGCTGATCACTGAAGCTTTCTTT
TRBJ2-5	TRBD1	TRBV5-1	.	CASSSGQGGETQYF	TGCGCCAGCAGCTCAGGACAGGGCGGGGAGACCCAGTACTTC
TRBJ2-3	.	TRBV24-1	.	CATSVGRGADTQYF	TGTGCCACCAGTGTTGGCCGTGGGGCAGATACGCAGTATTTT
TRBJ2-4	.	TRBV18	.	CASSPRQGRDIQYF	TGTGCCAGCTCACCACGGCAGGGGCGGGACATTCAGTACTTC
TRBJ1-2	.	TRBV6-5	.	CASSYGTLRYGYTF	TGTGCCAGCAGTTATGGGACATTACGCTATGGCTACACCTTC
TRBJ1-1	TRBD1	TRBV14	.	CASSRLRETGNMNTEAFF	TGTGCCAGCAGCCGGTTAAGGGAGACAGGGAATATGAACACTGAAGCTTTCTTT
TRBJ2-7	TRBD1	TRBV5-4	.	CASSLGTDYEQYF	TGTGCCAGCAGCTTAGGGACAGACTACGAGCAGTACTTC
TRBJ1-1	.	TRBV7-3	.	CASSLLGVNTEAFF	TGTGCCAGCAGCTTATTGGGGGTGAACACTGAAGCTTTCTTT
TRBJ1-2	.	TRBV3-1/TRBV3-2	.	CASSPSRGFDGYTF	TGTGCCAGCAGCCCGAGTCGGGGGTTTGATGGCTACACCTTC
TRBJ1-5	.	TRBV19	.	CATTITRAVHQPQHF	TGTGCCACCACAATAACGAGAGCTGTGCATCAGCCCCAGCATTTT
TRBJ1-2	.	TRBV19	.	CASSRQGDSGYTF	TGTGCCAGTAGCCGCCAAGGCGATTCTGGCTACACCTTC
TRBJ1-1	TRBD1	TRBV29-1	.	CSARVSGGTEAFF	TGCAGCGCTAGGGTCTCAGGGGGCACTGAAGCTTTCTTT
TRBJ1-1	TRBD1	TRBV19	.	CASSASQGMRAFF	TGTGCCAGTAGTGCCTCACAGGGGATGAGAGCTTTCTTT
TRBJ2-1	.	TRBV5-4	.	CASTSPPNEQFF	TGTGCCAGCACCTCTCCGCCGAATGAGCAGTTCTTC
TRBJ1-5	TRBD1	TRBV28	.	CASSLTTGGRGYSNQPQHF	TGTGCCAGCAGTTTAACGACAGGGGGCAGGGGGTATAGCAATCAGCCCCAGCATTTT
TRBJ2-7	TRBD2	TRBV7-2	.	CASSLRFSGGSYEQYF	TGTGCCAGCAGCTTACGGTTTAGCGGGGGAAGCTACGAGCAGTACTTC
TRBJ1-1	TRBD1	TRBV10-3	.	CAISTGGLMLGNTEAFF	TGTGCCATCAGTACAGGGGGCTTGATGTTGGGGAACACTGAAGCTTTCTTT
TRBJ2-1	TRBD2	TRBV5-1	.	CASSLLLPSGGYRFDEQFF	TGCGCCAGCAGCTTGCTGCTACCTAGCGGGGGGTATCGTTTTGATGAGCAGTTCTTC
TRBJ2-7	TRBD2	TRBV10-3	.	CAIRGLAKSYEQYF	TGTGCCATCAGGGGACTAGCGAAGTCCTACGAGCAGTACTTC
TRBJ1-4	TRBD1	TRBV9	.	CASSATWGQGNEKLFF	TGTGCCAGCAGCGCCACGTGGGGACAGGGTAATGAAAAACTGTTTTTT
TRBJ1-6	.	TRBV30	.	CAWSRKNSPLHF	TGTGCCTGGAGTCGGAAAAATTCACCCCTCCACTTT
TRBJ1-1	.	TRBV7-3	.	CASSDFGGNTEAFF	TGTGCCAGCAGCGACTTTGGCGGGAACACTGAAGCTTTCTTT
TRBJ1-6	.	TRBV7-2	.	CASSYGEPLHF	TGTGCCAGCAGCTATGGGGAACCCCTCCACTTT
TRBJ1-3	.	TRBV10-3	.	CAISKGLSGNTIYF	TGTGCCATCAGCAAGGGACTCTCTGGAAACACCATATATTTT
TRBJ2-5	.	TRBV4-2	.	CASSQGTYQETQYF	TGTGCCAGCAGCCAAGGGACTTACCAAGAGACCCAGTACTTC
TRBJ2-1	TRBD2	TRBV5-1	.	CASSPFGGSYNEQFF	TGCGCCAGCAGCCCCTTCGGGGGGTCCTACAATGAGCAGTTCTTC
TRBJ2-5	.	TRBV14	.	CASSQDEWAGLQETQYF	TGTGCCAGCAGCCAAGATGAATGGGCAGGCCTCCAAGAGACCCAGTACTTC
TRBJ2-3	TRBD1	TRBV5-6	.	CASSLGTGGADTQYF	TGTGCCAGCAGCTTGGGGACAGGGGGCGCAGATACGCAGTATTTT
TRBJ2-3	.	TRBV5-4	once	CASSLGQVLTDTQYF	TGTGCCAGCAGCTTGGGACAGGTTCTTACAGATACGCAGTATTTT